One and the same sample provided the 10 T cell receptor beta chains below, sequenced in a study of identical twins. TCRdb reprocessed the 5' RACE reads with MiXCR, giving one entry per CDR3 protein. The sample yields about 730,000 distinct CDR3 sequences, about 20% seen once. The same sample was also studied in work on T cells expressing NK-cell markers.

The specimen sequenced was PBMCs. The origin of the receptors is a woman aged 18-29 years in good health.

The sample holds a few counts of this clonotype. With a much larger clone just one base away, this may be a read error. The CDR3 reads CSARDSGTAYNEQFF. The CDR3 DNA follows: TGCAGTGCTAGAGATTCCGGGACTGCCTACAATGAGCAGTTCTTC. This sequence joins TRBV20-1 and TRBJ2-1; D may be TRBD2 (6 bases). The CDR3 sequence is 15 residues long. Germline values: CDR1 DFQATT, CDR2 SNEGSKA (reference sequence). V lost 0 bases and J lost 2, with 11 bases in between.

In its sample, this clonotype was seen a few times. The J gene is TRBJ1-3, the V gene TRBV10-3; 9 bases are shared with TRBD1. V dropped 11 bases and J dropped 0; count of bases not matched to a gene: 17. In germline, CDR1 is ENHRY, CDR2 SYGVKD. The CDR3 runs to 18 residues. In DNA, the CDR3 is TGTGCCGTGCGGTCGGGACAGGGTGAATATAGCTCTGGAAACACCATATATTTT. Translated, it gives CAVRSGQGEYSSGNTIYF.

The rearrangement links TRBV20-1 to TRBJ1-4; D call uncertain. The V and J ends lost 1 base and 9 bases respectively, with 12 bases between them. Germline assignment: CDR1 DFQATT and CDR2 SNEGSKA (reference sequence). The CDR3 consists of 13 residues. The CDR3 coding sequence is TGCAGTGCTAGAGTTTCGGGCTACCAAAAACTGTTTTTT. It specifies CSARVSGYQKLFF.

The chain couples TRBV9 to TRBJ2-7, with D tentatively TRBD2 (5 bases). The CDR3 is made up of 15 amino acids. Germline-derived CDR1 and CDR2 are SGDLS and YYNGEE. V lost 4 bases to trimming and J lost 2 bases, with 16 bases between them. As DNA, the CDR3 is TGTGCCAGCAGCCTAAGCGGAGTTTCGGCCTACGAGCAGTACTTC. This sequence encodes CASSLSGVSAYEQYF.

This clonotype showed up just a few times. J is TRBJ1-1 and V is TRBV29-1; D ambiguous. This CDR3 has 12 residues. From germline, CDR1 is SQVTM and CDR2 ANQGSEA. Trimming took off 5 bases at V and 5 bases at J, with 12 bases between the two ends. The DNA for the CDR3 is TGCAGCGTTTCACGGATGCGGACTGAAGCTTTCTTT. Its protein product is CSVSRMRTEAFF.

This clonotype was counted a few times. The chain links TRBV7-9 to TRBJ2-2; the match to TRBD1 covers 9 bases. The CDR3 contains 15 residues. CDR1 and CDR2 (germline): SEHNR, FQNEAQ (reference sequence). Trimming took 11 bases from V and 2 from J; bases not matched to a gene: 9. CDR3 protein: CAGYPGQGNTGELFF. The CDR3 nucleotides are TGTGCCGGTTATCCGGGACAGGGTAACACCGGGGAGCTGTTTTTT.

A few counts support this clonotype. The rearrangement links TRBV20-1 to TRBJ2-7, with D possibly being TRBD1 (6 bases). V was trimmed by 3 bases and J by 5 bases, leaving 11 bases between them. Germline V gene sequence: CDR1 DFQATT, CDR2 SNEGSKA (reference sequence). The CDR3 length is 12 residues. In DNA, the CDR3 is TGCAGTGCTAGGCAGGGGTCCCACGAGCAGTACTTC. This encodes CSARQGSHEQYF.

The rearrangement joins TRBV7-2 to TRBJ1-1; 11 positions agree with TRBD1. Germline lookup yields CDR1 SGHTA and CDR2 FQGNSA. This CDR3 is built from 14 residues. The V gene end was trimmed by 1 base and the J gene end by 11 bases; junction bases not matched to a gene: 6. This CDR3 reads CASSLVGQGANAFF. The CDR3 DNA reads TGTGCCAGCAGCTTAGTTGGACAGGGGGCGAATGCTTTCTTT.

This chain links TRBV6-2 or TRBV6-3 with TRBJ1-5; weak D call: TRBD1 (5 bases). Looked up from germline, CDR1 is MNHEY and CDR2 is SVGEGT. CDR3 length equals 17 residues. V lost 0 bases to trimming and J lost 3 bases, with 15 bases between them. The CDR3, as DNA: TGTGCCAGCAGTTACTCGGTATATGGGGCAGACAATCAGCCCCAGCATTTT. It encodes CASSYSVYGADNQPQHF.

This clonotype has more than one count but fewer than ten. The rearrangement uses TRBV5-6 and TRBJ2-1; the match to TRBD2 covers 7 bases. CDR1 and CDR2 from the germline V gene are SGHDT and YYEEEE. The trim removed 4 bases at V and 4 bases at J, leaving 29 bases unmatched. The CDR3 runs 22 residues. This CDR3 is CASSPEVRFTLPRAGLYNEQFF. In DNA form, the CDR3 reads TGTGCCAGCAGCCCTGAGGTGAGGTTTACTCTCCCAAGAGCGGGGCTATACAATGAGCAGTTCTTC.